This TCR beta chain was sequenced for a study of blood T cell repertoires in COVID-19. Study information: Acute and convalescent COVID-19 samples came from the United States, Italy and Spain.

Using immunoSEQ multiplex PCR, the repertoire was profiled, and TCRdb retains in-frame clones only, with some absent. The table has around 300,000 clones, 75% to 90% seen once. V lost 0 bases to trimming and J lost 3 bases, with 10 bases between them. This CDR3 comprises 14 residues. Germline lookup yields CDR1 SGHRS and CDR2 YFSETQ. V usage is TRBV5-1 and J usage is TRBJ2-7, with D possibly being TRBD1 (5 bases). The sequence came from a woman aged 25-40 years with active or convalescent COVID-19. Sample: peripheral blood. The CDR3 region has the DNA TGCGCCAGCAGCTTGGCGTCAGGGTTCTACGAGCAGTACTTC. The encoded protein is CASSLASGFYEQYF.